This T cell receptor (beta chain) was identified during a study of cytomegalovirus exposure and HLA in healthy donors. Overall study results and limits: Analysis was performed later, and it showed HLA-associated TCR beta chains to be more clonally expanded than equally common others. It was reportedly the case that the classifier diagnosed cytomegalovirus status with high specificity and sensitivity.

Concerning this clone: Its matching antigen is unknown.

The PCR had 60 Vbeta and 13 Jbeta primers. Here immunoSEQ multiplex PCR was the method, and the copy in TCRdb shows in-frame clones only, minus some. This repertoire shows hundreds of thousands of clones, roughly 70% found once; its top ten account for about 2.1%. CDR3 length: 17 amino acids. CDR1 is SGHDT and CDR2 is YYEEEE in the germline V gene. V lost 0 bases to trimming and J lost 2 bases, with 15 bases between them. The sequenced sample consisted of PBMCs. The V and J genes are TRBV5-6 and TRBJ1-3; D ambiguous. This clonotype was obtained from a female donor in good health and CMV-seronegative. The CDR3 region has the DNA TGTGCCAGCAGCTTGGTAGGCGGGGAAGAGGCTGGAAACACCATATATTTT. Protein: CASSLVGGEEAGNTIYF.